The rows below give T cell receptor beta chains drawn from one sample of a study of T cell responses to AZD1222 COVID-19 vaccine. Using immunoSEQ multiplex PCR, the repertoire was profiled, and TCRdb retains in-frame clones only, with some absent. The repertoire holds tens of thousands of clones, roughly 87% seen once, with roughly 12% in the top ten. Sequenced here: peripheral blood, sampled 28 days after the second AZD1222 dose. These receptors all stem from an adult who received the AZD1222 COVID-19 vaccine. CDR3s include the opening cysteine and the closing phenylalanine or tryptophan.

j_gene | v_gene | CDR3aa
TRBJ1-5 | TRBV7-7 | CASSLGYASGDPGNQPQHF
TRBJ1-4 | TRBV2 | CASTLDRGGEKLFF
TRBJ1-3 | TRBV25-1 | CASSDGGNTIYF
TRBJ1-4 | TRBV28 | CASALGGAGEKLFF
TRBJ2-2 | TRBV14 | CASRTGRNTGELFF
TRBJ1-5 | TRBV27 | CASSLSNQPQHF
TRBJ1-3 | TRBV5-6 | CASSKTGQGTGNTIYF
TRBJ2-7 | TRBV7-3 | CASSFGERGAWEQYF
TRBJ2-7 | TRBV6-5 | CASSYRVQGAYEQYF
TRBJ1-1 | TRBV29-1 | CSVEAGRLNTEAFF
TRBJ1-1 | TRBV7-9 | CASSLAGAGLRGTEAFF